This T cell receptor beta chain originates from a study of T-cell memory formation after mild COVID-19. Study-level information: Largely, TCR clusters stayed within a single donor. General observations from the study: The finding that pre-infection memory included some responding clones suggested that cross-reactive memory joined. There was a balanced CD4/CD8 profile in clones contracting day 15 to 85, and later expanders leaned CD4+. Contracting CD4+ clones were located mainly in CM and EM, and CD8+ clones in EMRA.

TCRdb re-analysed the 5' RACE reads in MiXCR, keeping a single row per CDR3 protein. The table lists over 400,000 distinct CDR3 sequences, less than 25% of them singletons. A note on this clonotype: Its antigen is currently unknown.

V lost 0 bases to trimming and J lost 9 bases, with 10 bases between them. The CDR3 loop spans 13 amino acids. Germline loops: CDR1 MRHNA, CDR2 SNTAGT. V usage is TRBV6-4 and J usage is TRBJ2-3; a possible D gene is TRBD2 (5 bases). Specimen: PBMCs or a T cell subset sorted from them (not recorded which). The origin of this receptor is an adult woman who had mild COVID-19 (a few samples of this study predate the infection). Cell type and time point are not known. The CDR3 region has the DNA TGTGCCAGCAGTGACTCTGTAACGGGGACGCAGTATTTT. Translated: CASSDSVTGTQYF.